Shown below are 4 T cell receptor beta chains from a single sample sequenced in a study of T cells after yellow fever vaccination. MiXCR, run by TCRdb on the 5' RACE reads, gives a single entry per CDR3 protein. The repertoire holds about 630,000 distinct CDR3 sequences, with 10% to 15% as singletons. The material was PBMCs, obtained on the day of the yellow fever booster vaccination. All receptors derive from a man aged 25 to 40 who received the YFV17D yellow fever vaccine.

This clonotype came up a few times. This chain joins TRBV24-1 and TRBJ2-1; 9 positions agree with TRBD2. Germline assignment: CDR1 KGHDR and CDR2 SFDVKD. The CDR3 sequence is 14 residues long. The V segment lost 5 bases and the J segment 8 bases; nucleotides outside the gene matches: 6. The CDR3 loop reads CATSGSGRTYEQFF. As DNA, the CDR3 is TGTGCCACCAGTGGAAGCGGGAGGACCTATGAGCAGTTCTTC.

This clonotype has more than one count but fewer than ten. V usage is TRBV5-5 and J usage is TRBJ2-1; TRBD2 agrees at 12 bases. CDR3 size: 16 residues. CDR1 is SGHKS and CDR2 is YYEKEE in the germline V gene (reference sequence). Trimming cost V 3 bases and J 5 bases; bases outside gene matches: 6. The CDR3 here is CASSSTTSGGNNEQFF. CDR3 bases: TGTGCCAGCAGCTCGACGACTAGCGGGGGCAACAATGAGCAGTTCTTC.

This clonotype was observed a few times. V and J are TRBV4-3 and TRBJ1-5; D unclear. The CDR3 sequence is 15 residues long. V gave up 1 base and J gave up 3 bases, with 10 bases separating them. The germline V gene has CDR1 LGHNA and CDR2 YSLEER. As DNA, the CDR3 is TGCGCCAGCAGCCAAGTCCGGTCCGCCAATCAGCCCCAGCATTTT. Amino acids: CASSQVRSANQPQHF.

This clonotype turned up a few times. This chain links TRBV19 with TRBJ1-1, with D maybe TRBD1 (6 bases). Germline CDR1 LNHDA, CDR2 SQIVND (reference sequence). Trimming cost V 2 bases and J 8 bases, with 15 bases left between them. The CDR3 is made up of 14 amino acids. CDR3 region: CASSIQQGAGEAFF. The CDR3 DNA reads TGTGCCAGTAGTATACAACAGGGCGCCGGAGAAGCTTTCTTT.